One sample yielded the 30 T cell receptor beta chains listed below, sequenced in a study of early T cells in non-severe SARS-CoV-2 infection. TCRdb re-derived calls from the 5' RACE reads in MiXCR, one entry per CDR3 protein. The data show 75,000 to 80,000 distinct CDR3 sequences, 8.5% to 10% seen once. Source material: whole blood. The receptors derive from an adult who was a healthcare worker with PCR-confirmed SARS-CoV-2 infection or an uninfected control (not recorded which).

This chain uses TRBV12-3 or TRBV12-4 with TRBJ1-2, with D perhaps TRBD1 (5 bases). The CDR3 spans 13 residues. Trimming removed 2 bases at V and 8 bases at J, with 12 bases between. The CDR3 nucleotides are TGTGCCAGCAGTTTATTCGGGGCAGAGGGCTACACCTTC. Translation gives CASSLFGAEGYTF.

This clonotype was detected ten times or more. CDR3 coding DNA: TGTGCCAGCAGCTTAGGAAGCGGGAGGAGGGATACGCAGTATTTT. Protein sequence: CASSLGSGRRDTQYF. This sequence joins TRBV7-7 and TRBJ2-3; 9 bases match TRBD2. With 1 base clipped from V and 6 bases from J, the junction kept 5 bases outside the gene matches. The CDR3 contains 15 residues. Germline values: CDR1 SSHAT, CDR2 FNYEAQ (reference sequence).

This clonotype has ten or more counts. The genes are TRBV20-1 and TRBJ2-2; no firm D call. CDR3 length equals 13 residues. With 0 bases removed from V and 1 base from J, the gap between germline ends came to 3 bases. Per germline, CDR1 DFQATT and CDR2 SNEGSKA (reference sequence). DNA of the CDR3: TGCAGTGCTAGAGATCGGAACACCGGGGAGCTGTTTTTT. Translated: CSARDRNTGELFF.

V usage is TRBV11-2 and J usage is TRBJ2-1; no clear D gene. CDR3 length: 17 residues. Deletions cut 4 bases from V and 0 bases from J, with 16 bases between. Germline V gene sequence: CDR1 SGHAT, CDR2 FQNNGV. CDR3 nucleotides: TGTGCCAGCAGCTCCGAGGTGAGCGCCTTCTCCTACAATGAGCAGTTCTTC. Amino acids: CASSSEVSAFSYNEQFF. The full variable domain, completed using reference TRBV11-2 and TRBJ2-1, is EAGVAQSPRYKIIEKRQSVAFWCNPISGHATLYWYQQILGQGPKLLIQFQNNGVVDDSQLPKDRFSAERLKGVDSTLKIQPAKLEDSAVYLCASSSEVSAFSYNEQFFGPGTRLTVL.

The rearrangement joins TRBV28 to TRBJ2-5; the match to TRBD2 covers 7 bases. The germline gives CDR1 MDHEN, CDR2 SYDVKM. J was trimmed by 4 bases and V by 4 bases; bases with no gene match: 12. The CDR3 totals 16 residues. The CDR3, as DNA: TGTGCCAGCAGTTCCATCCCGGCGGGAGTGGGAGAGACCCAGTACTTC. It is translated as CASSSIPAGVGETQYF.

This clonotype has at least ten counts. The V call is TRBV28, the J call TRBJ1-1, with D possibly matching TRBD1 (6 bases). Germline V CDR1 and CDR2: MDHEN, SYDVKM. The CDR3 sequence is 13 residues long. Trimming shortened V by 7 bases and J by 1 base, and 10 bases separated the two germline ends. The CDR3 spells CASKPGQNTEAFF. As DNA, the CDR3 is TGTGCCAGCAAACCGGGACAGAACACTGAAGCTTTCTTT.

This clonotype was detected only a few times. This rearrangement joins TRBV28 to TRBJ1-1; D unresolved. Germline V gives CDR1 MDHEN, CDR2 SYDVKM. V was cut by 2 bases and J by 1 base, with 8 bases left in between. The CDR3 consists of 14 residues. CDR3 nucleotide sequence: TGTGCCAGCAGTTTAATTACAGAGAACACTGAAGCTTTCTTT. Translated, it gives CASSLITENTEAFF. Combining the CDR3 with reference TRBV28 and TRBJ1-1 gives the whole variable domain DVKVTQSSRYLVKRTGEKVFLECVQDMDHENMFWYRQDPGLGLRLIYFSYDVKMKEKGDIPEGYSVSREKKERFSLILESASTNQTSMYLCASSLITENTEAFFGQGTRLTVV.

This clonotype has at least ten counts. The V and J genes are TRBV7-9 and TRBJ2-1; D remains ambiguous. Germline V gene sequence: CDR1 SEHNR, CDR2 FQNEAQ (reference sequence). The CDR3 is 13 residues long. V gave up 0 bases and J gave up 4 bases, with 4 bases separating them. The CDR3 is CASSLAQYNEQFF. In DNA form, the CDR3 reads TGTGCCAGCAGCTTAGCCCAGTACAATGAGCAGTTCTTC.

In this sample, this clonotype turned up many times. This rearrangement joins TRBV2 to TRBJ1-6, with D perhaps matching TRBD1 (5 bases). Trimming removed 6 bases from V and 14 bases from J, with 23 bases in between. CDR1 is SNHLY, CDR2 FYNNEI, per germline. This CDR3 has 15 residues. DNA of the CDR3: TGTGCCAGCAGCCCGGGACCGCCGCGCGTTGCGGCCCTCCACTTT. Its protein product is CASSPGPPRVAALHF.

This clonotype has a count of ten or more. This rearrangement joins TRBV15 to TRBJ1-2, with 8 bases fitting TRBD1. The CDR3 spans 17 residues. V was pared by 1 base and J by 5 bases, with 12 bases of the junction left unmatched. Germline V gene lookup returns CDR1 LNHNV and CDR2 YYDKDF (reference sequence). CDR3 loop: CATSRVLDRGVRYGYTF. The DNA for the CDR3 is TGTGCCACCAGCAGAGTACTAGACAGGGGTGTACGTTATGGCTACACCTTC.

This clonotype was counted a few times. This chain connects TRBV7-9 to TRBJ2-1, with D possibly matching TRBD2 (5 bases). The CDR3 consists of 13 residues. Germline lookup yields CDR1 SEHNR and CDR2 FQNEAQ (reference sequence). The V end was cut by 5 bases, the J end by 12 bases, with 17 bases between. CDR3 DNA: TGTGCCAGCAGCCAACCCGGACCAGAGGGGCAGTTCTTC. It encodes CASSQPGPEGQFF.

The DNA for the CDR3 is TGTGCCAGCAGCTTGGGGGTAGCGGCCTACAATGAGCAGTTCTTC. It yields the protein CASSLGVAAYNEQFF. The V and J genes are TRBV5-8 and TRBJ2-1, with D tentatively TRBD2 (6 bases). The germline CDR1 and CDR2 sequences are SGHTS and YDEGEE. The V gene lost 0 bases and the J gene lost 2 bases, with 9 bases spanning the gap. The length of the CDR3 is 15 residues.

This clonotype was seen a few times. The chain employs TRBV14 and TRBJ2-3; 7 bases are shared with TRBD2. Trimming cost V 0 bases and J 2 bases; bases outside gene matches: 5. Germline CDR1 is SGHDN and CDR2 is FVKESK. The CDR3 length is 16 residues. The CDR3 loop is CASSQEAGVTTDTQYF. The CDR3 region has the DNA TGTGCCAGCAGCCAAGAGGCGGGAGTGACCACAGATACGCAGTATTTT.

The rearrangement uses TRBV27 and TRBJ2-7; D is undetermined. Germline V gene sequence: CDR1 MNHEY, CDR2 SMNVEV (reference sequence). Trimming shortened V by 0 bases and J by 6 bases, and 12 bases separated the two germline ends. This CDR3 comprises 14 residues. This CDR3 is CASSLSGGVLEQYF. The DNA of the CDR3 is TGTGCCAGCAGTTTATCGGGTGGTGTTCTCGAGCAGTACTTC.

This clonotype was detected only a few times. CDR3 bases: TGTGCCAGCAGCCCTACAAGCGGAAACACCATATATTTT. It translates to CASSPTSGNTIYF. J is TRBJ1-3 and V is TRBV11-2; D gene ambiguous. Trimming removed 5 bases from V and 4 bases from J, with 9 bases in between. CDR3 size: 13 residues. Germline V gene lookup returns CDR1 SGHAT and CDR2 FQNNGV.

The sample holds many counts of this clonotype. This chain connects TRBV6-5 to TRBJ1-2, with TRBD1 matching 8 bases. The length of the CDR3 is 15 residues. V gave up 1 base and J gave up 5 bases; unmatched junction bases: 6. The germline CDR1 and CDR2 sequences are MNHEY and SVGAGI. The CDR3 spells CASSYYPGQEYGYTF. The CDR3 nucleotides are TGTGCCAGCAGTTACTATCCGGGACAGGAGTATGGCTACACCTTC.

This sequence joins TRBV12-3 or TRBV12-4 and TRBJ1-1; no firm D call. Trimming took 3 bases from V and 0 from J, leaving 5 bases between them. CDR3 length: 13 amino acids. This CDR3 is CASSFDVNTEAFF. DNA for the CDR3: TGTGCCAGCAGTTTTGACGTGAACACTGAAGCTTTCTTT.

V gene TRBV12-3 or TRBV12-4 combines with J gene TRBJ1-6; 8 bases are a match to TRBD1. The CDR3 runs to 15 residues. The V gene end was trimmed by 5 bases and the J gene end by 9 bases; junction bases not matched to a gene: 9. CDR3 region: CASSPATGDGSPLHF. The CDR3 nucleotides are TGTGCCAGCAGTCCGGCGACAGGGGACGGTTCACCCCTCCACTTT.

Many counts were recorded for this clonotype. The chain employs TRBV12-3 or TRBV12-4 and TRBJ2-1, with TRBD1 as a possible D gene (6 bases). The V end was cut by 4 bases, the J end by 9 bases, with 16 bases between. The CDR3 has 14 residues. The CDR3: CASSSLGPTGEQFF. CDR3 DNA sequence: TGTGCCAGCAGTTCCCTCGGACCGACAGGTGAGCAGTTCTTC.

This clonotype occurred a few times. The chain carries TRBV6-2 or TRBV6-3 and TRBJ1-5, with unresolved D. The CDR3 contains 14 residues. Trimming pared 6 bases from V and 3 bases from J, leaving 12 bases between. Per the germline V gene, CDR1 is MNHEY and CDR2 is SVGEGT. This CDR3 reads CASSRVRDNQPQHF. CDR3 in DNA: TGTGCCAGCAGCCGTGTAAGAGACAATCAGCCCCAGCATTTT.

This clonotype was seen at least ten times. The chain uses TRBV19 and TRBJ2-7; the match to TRBD1 covers 7 bases. Germline loops: CDR1 LNHDA, CDR2 SQIVND (reference sequence). This CDR3 is 18 amino acids long. Unmatched junction bases numbered 19, after V lost 3 bases and J lost 5 bases. The CDR3 region has the DNA TGTGCCAGTAGTATTCATGTTAGGACGACAGGGCGCAAGGACGAGCAGTACTTC. This gives the protein CASSIHVRTTGRKDEQYF. Full variable domain (rest looked up from reference TRBV19 and TRBJ2-7): DGGITQSPKYLFRKEGQNVTLSCEQNLNHDAMYWYRQDPGQGLRLIYYSQIVNDFQKGDIAEGYSVSREKKESFPLTVTSAQKNPTAFYLCASSIHVRTTGRKDEQYFGPGTRLTVT.

The chain has TRBV12-3 or TRBV12-4 and TRBJ2-2, with D unresolved. This CDR3 region has 15 residues. V was pared by 5 bases and J by 1 base, with 11 bases between. CDR3 residues: CASSPFEGNTGELFF. CDR3 DNA: TGTGCCAGCAGTCCCTTTGAAGGGAACACCGGGGAGCTGTTTTTT.

This clonotype was detected only a few times. Here the CDR3 reads CAWSSSYNEQFF. The CDR3 DNA reads TGTGCCTGGAGTTCAAGCTACAATGAGCAGTTCTTC. The chain couples TRBV30 to TRBJ2-1, with D hard to call. From germline, CDR1 is GTSNPN and CDR2 SVGIG (reference sequence). The V and J ends lost 2 bases and 3 bases respectively, with 5 bases between them. The CDR3 is made up of 12 amino acids. Full variable domain (missing parts from reference TRBV30 and TRBJ2-1): SQTIHQWPATLVQPVGSPLSLECTVEGTSNPNLYWYRQAAGRGLQLLFYSVGIGQISSEVPQNLSASRPQDRQFILSSKKLLLSDSGFYLCAWSSSYNEQFFGPGTRLTVL.

This clonotype was observed many times. This chain connects TRBV6-6 to TRBJ2-5; 9 bases align to TRBD1. The CDR3 is 16 amino acids. V trimming: 0 bases; J trimming: 0 bases; junction bases outside the gene matches: 2. CDR1 MNHNY and CDR2 SVGAGI come from the germline V gene (reference sequence). The CDR3 loop is CASSYSDRGYQETQYF. The CDR3 coding sequence is TGTGCCAGCAGTTACTCTGACAGGGGGTACCAAGAGACCCAGTACTTC.

The chain recombines TRBV7-7 with TRBJ2-1; 10 bases agree with TRBD2. The V and J ends lost 5 bases and 5 bases, in that order; junction bases with no gene match: 6. CDR3 length equals 15 residues. Germline V gene data show CDR1 as SSHAT and CDR2 as FNYEAQ (reference sequence). CDR3 in amino acids: CASSLGLADHNEQFF. For the CDR3, the DNA is TGTGCCAGCAGCCTCGGACTAGCGGATCACAATGAGCAGTTCTTC. Supplemented by reference TRBV7-7 and TRBJ2-1, the full variable domain reads GAGVSQSPRYKVTKRGQDVTLRCDPISSHATLYWYQQALGQGPEFLTYFNYEAQPDKSGLPSDRFSAERPEGSISTLTIQRTEQRDSAMYRCASSLGLADHNEQFFGPGTRLTVL.

This rearrangement joins TRBV7-9 to TRBJ2-7; 7 bases are a match to TRBD1. Trimming took 2 bases from V and 3 from J; bases not matched to a gene: 4. Germline CDR1 reads SEHNR; CDR2 reads FQNEAQ (reference sequence). The CDR3 is made up of 14 amino acids. Here the CDR3 reads CASSLQGGGYEQYF. The DNA of the CDR3 is TGTGCCAGCAGCTTACAAGGGGGCGGCTACGAGCAGTACTTC.

This clonotype was seen many times. J is TRBJ2-7 and V is TRBV7-9; D call uncertain. This CDR3 contains 14 residues. The V end lost 7 bases, the J end lost 5 bases, and 18 bases lay between the germline ends. Germline assignment: CDR1 SEHNR and CDR2 FQNEAQ (reference sequence). In DNA, the CDR3 is TGTGCCAGCAAATCTCTCGGAGATCTCCACGAGCAGTACTTC. Its protein is CASKSLGDLHEQYF. The whole variable domain, filled in from reference TRBV7-9 and TRBJ2-7, reads DTGVSQNPRHKITKRGQNVTFRCDPISEHNRLYWYRQTLGQGPEFLTYFQNEAQLEKSRLLSDRFSAERPKGSFSTLEIQRTEQGDSAMYLCASKSLGDLHEQYFGPGTRLTVT.

Points on this clonotype: Mismatch with germline at one junction end may stem from a read error. The rearrangement uses TRBV3-1 and TRBJ1-5; D ambiguous. The CDR3 runs to 12 residues. Germline CDR1 and CDR2: LGHDT and YNNKEL (reference sequence). CDR3 sequence: CASSQGGQTQHF. The CDR3 bases are TGTGCCAGCAGCCAAGGAGGTCAGACCCAGCATTTT.

The chain has TRBV7-9 and TRBJ2-1, with a tentative D call TRBD1 (8 bases). The CDR3 sequence is 18 residues long. The V gene's germline CDR1 is SEHNR and CDR2 FQNEAQ (reference sequence). V lost 5 bases to trimming and J lost 6 bases, with 26 bases between them. Written as DNA, the CDR3 is TGTGCCAGCAGCCCAAGGACAGGGTATGCGGGAGTTGCCAATGAGCAGTTCTTC. The encoded protein is CASSPRTGYAGVANEQFF. Combining the CDR3 with reference TRBV7-9 and TRBJ2-1 gives the whole variable domain DTGVSQNPRHKITKRGQNVTFRCDPISEHNRLYWYRQTLGQGPEFLTYFQNEAQLEKSRLLSDRFSAERPKGSFSTLEIQRTEQGDSAMYLCASSPRTGYAGVANEQFFGPGTRLTVL.

There are many counts of this clonotype. The chain links TRBV28 to TRBJ2-1; the match to TRBD1 covers 12 bases. The V segment lost 10 bases and the J segment 7 bases; nucleotides outside the gene matches: 8. The CDR3 runs to 14 residues. CDR1 is MDHEN and CDR2 is SYDVKM in the germline V gene. The DNA of the CDR3 is TGTGCCACCCGGGGGACAGGGGGCGAAAATGAGCAGTTCTTC. Amino acid sequence: CATRGTGGENEQFF.